A selection of T cell receptor beta chains follows, all from one sample in a study of blood T cell repertoires in COVID-19. Libraries were prepared by immunoSEQ multiplex PCR; TCRdb keeps only in-frame clonotypes and omits some of them. Found here are around 82,000 clones, over 75% of them singletons; the top ten hold 10% to 15%. Sequenced input: peripheral blood. The source of these receptors is a man between 65 and 79 years old with active or convalescent COVID-19. The CDR3 runs from the conserved cysteine through the conserved F or W. A row's size may be missing; if present it is once, few, many or a size class.

>TRBJ1-1|.|TRBV30
CAWSSGAGGTFF
>TRBJ2-2|.|TRBV4-3
CASSHLWGPRDRENTGELFF
>TRBJ1-1|.|TRBV11-2
CASSYGQVMNTEAFF
>TRBJ1-5|.|TRBV6-5
CASSRGQGNKPQHF
>TRBJ1-4|.|TRBV9
CASSVEGQGGEKLFF
>TRBJ2-1|.|TRBV29-1
CSAEGRGGAYNEQFF
>TRBJ1-1|.|TRBV30
CAWSVETVGRGEEAFF
>TRBJ1-3|.|TRBV6-5
CASSRGQGGNTIYF
>TRBJ1-5|.|TRBV21-1
CASSKPLRGGDQPQHF
>TRBJ2-5|.|TRBV7-9
CASSVRGAQETQYF
>TRBJ1-5|.|TRBV7-8
CASSLEPFWRDAQPQHF
>TRBJ2-3|.|TRBV7-9
CASSDRTGVNRDTQYF
>TRBJ2-7|.|TRBV5-4
CASSLAFDRGASYEQYF
>TRBJ1-1|.|TRBV7-2
CASSVTGGMTEAFF
>TRBJ1-1|once|TRBV9
CASSPGGGWTEAFF
>TRBJ2-3|.|TRBV25-1
CASSYRGMTDTQYF
>TRBJ1-1|.|TRBV5-6
CASSPFDRDPEAFF
>TRBJ1-4|.|TRBV24-1
CATSDSGTVGKLFF
>TRBJ1-2|.|TRBV6-6
CAISGGQGRYGYTF
>TRBJ1-3|.|TRBV5-1
CASSAQGAGNTIYF
>TRBJ2-3|.|TRBV18
CASSPQADTQYF
>TRBJ2-2|.|TRBV30
CATGGQTNTGELFF
>TRBJ2-2|.|TRBV5-1
CASSLDPGAGELFF
>TRBJ2-3|few|TRBV27
CASSSPAGSTDTQYF
>TRBJ2-7|.|TRBV2
CASSEMGQVTEQYF
>TRBJ2-2|.|TRBV28
CASSFWLAGAAGELFF
>TRBJ1-1|.|TRBV3-1/TRBV3-2
CASSQGGVQVNTEAFF
>TRBJ2-7|.|TRBV6-5
CASSYEGLRGRQYF
>TRBJ1-2|.|TRBV18
CASSPSTWVRGYTF
>TRBJ2-5|.|TRBV7-9
CASSSYGRGLQETQYF
>TRBJ1-1|.|TRBV18
CASSTGSNMNTEAFF
>TRBJ2-1|.|TRBV19
CASTRKQVLYPGEQFF
>TRBJ1-2|.|TRBV5-1
CASSLGGQGSYGYTF
>TRBJ1-5|once|TRBV4-3
CASSLDGDSNQPQHF
>TRBJ1-1|.|TRBV12-3/TRBV12-4
CASSLVGQGAAFF
>TRBJ1-5|once|TRBV19
CASHRLTGQSNQPQHF
>TRBJ1-4|.|TRBV27
CASSPRATNEKLFF
>TRBJ2-7|.|TRBV12-3/TRBV12-4
CASSLAAHEQYF
>TRBJ1-5|few|TRBV19
CASSIGGGVNQPQHF
>TRBJ2-5|.|TRBV18
CASSPLTVQETQYF
>TRBJ2-3|.|TRBV7-9
CAVRGVGTDTQYF